Below, 17 T cell receptor beta chains from the same sample are listed, as sequenced in a study of blood T cell repertoires in COVID-19. Generated by immunoSEQ multiplex PCR, the TCRdb table keeps only in-frame clones and is missing some. The table lists some 45,000 clones, over 70% of them singletons. Sample: peripheral blood. The receptors were sampled from a man in his 70s with acute or convalescent COVID-19.

This clone was picked up many times. The chain recombines TRBV6-5 with TRBJ1-1; D perhaps matches TRBD1 (6 bases). The CDR3 is 14 amino acids. Trimming removed 4 bases from V and 0 bases from J, with 9 bases in between. The germline gives CDR1 MNHEY, CDR2 SVGAGI. The CDR3: CASSSPGVNTEAFF. CDR3 DNA sequence: TGTGCCAGCAGTTCGCCAGGGGTGAACACTGAAGCTTTCTTT.

V usage is TRBV5-1 and J usage is TRBJ2-7, with D possibly matching TRBD2 (6 bases). Germline V gene lookup returns CDR1 SGHRS and CDR2 YFSETQ. The CDR3 is 14 residues long. V was clipped by 0 bases and J by 7 bases, with 14 bases between them. For the CDR3, the DNA is TGCGCCAGCAGCTTGGATGGGGCACGGGAGGAGCAGTACTTC. This gives the protein CASSLDGAREEQYF.

This chain connects TRBV24-1 to TRBJ2-2; TRBD1 might be the D (6 bases). CDR3 size: 18 residues. Trimming pared 3 bases from V and 5 bases from J, leaving 21 bases between. In germline, CDR1 is KGHDR, CDR2 SFDVKD. CDR3 in amino acids: CATSDPTGRALGTGELFF. CDR3 coding DNA: TGTGCCACCAGTGATCCTACAGGGCGGGCATTGGGAACCGGGGAGCTGTTTTTT.

This clone occurred a few times. The chain employs TRBV29-1 and TRBJ1-2; 8 bases are a match to TRBD1. This CDR3 comprises 17 residues. Germline CDR1 is SQVTM and CDR2 is ANQGSEA. V lost 3 bases and J lost 1; bases outside the gene matches: 13. CDR3 loop: CSVDSGGPDPVNYGYTF. The CDR3 region has the DNA TGCAGCGTTGATTCAGGGGGCCCCGACCCCGTTAACTATGGCTACACCTTC.

This clone appeared a single time. The chain couples TRBV5-6 to TRBJ2-3; no reliable D call. This CDR3 has 11 amino acids. CDR1 SGHDT and CDR2 YYEEEE come from the germline V gene. Trimming left V 6 bases short and J 3 bases short, with 5 bases between. CDR3 sequence (DNA): TGTGCCAGCAAGACTACAGATACGCAGTATTTT. Translated: CASKTTDTQYF.

The chain carries TRBV4-3 and TRBJ2-2; 12 positions match TRBD2. The CDR3 length is 15 residues. The V segment lost 4 bases and the J segment 5 bases; nucleotides outside the gene matches: 2. Germline CDR1 and CDR2: LGHNA and YSLEER. The CDR3 coding sequence is TGCGCCAGCAGCCCAGGGACTAGCGGGACCGGGGAGCTGTTTTTT. This encodes CASSPGTSGTGELFF.

The chain couples TRBV13 to TRBJ1-1; D unresolved. The CDR3 has 13 amino acids. Germline V gives CDR1 PRHDT, CDR2 FYEKMQ (reference sequence). With 2 bases removed from V and 4 bases from J, the gap between germline ends came to 8 bases. Here the CDR3 reads CASSLSRGTEAFF. For the CDR3, the DNA is TGTGCCAGCAGCTTATCCCGGGGCACTGAAGCTTTCTTT. The variable domain in full, with the rest retrieved from reference TRBV13 and TRBJ1-1, is AAGVIQSPRHLIKEKRETATLKCYPIPRHDTVYWYQQGPGQDPQFLISFYEKMQSDKGSIPDRFSAQQFSDYHSELNMSSLELGDSALYFCASSLSRGTEAFFGQGTRLTVV.

V is TRBV5-5 and J is TRBJ1-1; maybe TRBD1 (6 bases). CDR3 size: 13 residues. Per germline, CDR1 SGHKS and CDR2 YYEKEE (reference sequence). Trimming shortened V by 4 bases and J by 5 bases, and 12 bases separated the two germline ends. CDR3 region: CASSTKGQTEAFF. The CDR3, as DNA: TGTGCCAGCAGCACAAAAGGACAGACTGAAGCTTTCTTT.

This clone was seen just once. The V gene is TRBV4-3, the J gene TRBJ1-1, with TRBD1 matching 8 bases. The junction had 7 bases not matched to a gene; V was cut back by 3 bases and J by 1 base. The CDR3 has 16 amino acids. Germline-derived CDR1 and CDR2 are LGHNA and YSLEER. CDR3 sequence: CASSQGHQGANTEAFF. CDR3 nucleotides: TGCGCCAGCAGCCAGGGCCATCAGGGGGCGAACACTGAAGCTTTCTTT.

This clone was picked up one time. The chain recombines TRBV7-3 with TRBJ1-3; D remains unclear. V was cut by 3 bases and J by 1 base, with 7 bases left in between. In germline, CDR1 is SGHTA, CDR2 FQGTGA. The CDR3 spans 14 residues. The CDR3 DNA reads as TGTGCCAGCAGCTTCGGAGCATCTGGAAACACCATATATTTT. It yields the protein CASSFGASGNTIYF.

This chain joins TRBV6-6 and TRBJ2-7; 9 bases are a match to TRBD2. Trimming removed 7 bases from V and 5 bases from J; junction bases left unmatched: 6. Germline-derived CDR1 and CDR2 are MNHNY and SVGAGI (reference sequence). This CDR3 region has 13 residues. The CDR3 spells CASKAGGPNEQYF. The CDR3 DNA reads as TGTGCCAGCAAAGCGGGGGGACCCAACGAGCAGTACTTC.

The chain couples TRBV7-2 to TRBJ1-1, with 7 bases lining up with TRBD1. Unmatched junction bases numbered 8, after V lost 6 bases and J lost 4 bases. Looked up from germline, CDR1 is SGHTA and CDR2 is FQGNSA. This CDR3 is built from 14 residues. CDR3 residues: CASSPSGDSTEAFF. In DNA, the CDR3 is TGTGCCAGCAGTCCGAGTGGGGACAGCACTGAAGCTTTCTTT.

This sequence joins TRBV5-6 and TRBJ1-1; tentative D call: TRBD1 (5 bases). Trimming cost V 1 base and J 0 bases, with 16 bases left between them. This CDR3 has 17 residues. Per germline, CDR1 SGHDT and CDR2 YYEEEE. The CDR3 DNA sequence: TGTGCCAGCAGCTTGTATCAGGGTCCAGCTTTGAACACTGAAGCTTTCTTT. It specifies CASSLYQGPALNTEAFF.

This chain connects TRBV7-9 to TRBJ2-2; 9 bases map to TRBD1. This CDR3 has 16 residues. After removal of 5 bases from V and 4 bases from J, the junction contained 8 bases not matched to a gene. CDR1 and CDR2 from the germline V gene are SEHNR and FQNEAQ (reference sequence). CDR3: CASSRPGTGPTGELFF. The CDR3, as DNA: TGTGCCAGCAGCCGCCCCGGGACAGGGCCCACCGGGGAGCTGTTTTTT.

This clone was recorded only once. The rearrangement links TRBV20-1 to TRBJ1-1; D is unclear. V shed 3 bases and J shed 5 bases, with 10 bases lying between them. This CDR3 has 12 residues. Germline V CDR1 and CDR2: DFQATT, SNEGSKA (reference sequence). The CDR3 sequence: CSASLRGTEAFF. CDR3 DNA sequence: TGCAGTGCTAGTCTAAGAGGGACTGAAGCTTTCTTT.

The CDR3 spells CASSFGWGVGSGANVLTF. CDR3 nucleotides: TGTGCCAGCAGTTTTGGGTGGGGGGTAGGCTCTGGGGCCAACGTCCTGACTTTC. The rearrangement links TRBV27 to TRBJ2-6, with D maybe TRBD2 (6 bases). Germline CDR1 reads MNHEY; CDR2 reads SMNVEV (reference sequence). The CDR3 covers 18 residues. V lost 3 bases to trimming and J lost 0 bases, with 15 bases between them.

V is TRBV9 and J is TRBJ1-5, with D maybe TRBD1 (6 bases). Trimming left V 4 bases short and J 3 bases short, with 14 bases between. CDR1 SGDLS and CDR2 YYNGEE come from the germline V gene. The CDR3 is 15 amino acids. In DNA, the CDR3 is TGTGCCAGCAGCCCGACAGGTTCCACCAATCAGCCCCAGCATTTT. Encoded protein: CASSPTGSTNQPQHF.